The clone carrying this T cell receptor beta chain was counted once. Germline V lookup: CDR1 DFQATT, CDR2 SNEGSKA (reference sequence). The ends were cut back, 4 bases at V and 2 bases at J, with 5 bases in the middle. The CDR3 sequence is 11 residues long. Here immunoSEQ multiplex PCR was the method, and the copy in TCRdb shows in-frame clones only, minus some. The sample lists hundreds of thousands of clones, 80% to 90% seen once, with 2.5% to 3% in the top ten. Indicated treatment: around 19 received Ad26.COV2.S at low or high dose, single or two shots; about five received placebo; per-sample allocation not given. The samples were gathered on day 63 after the first injection of vaccine or placebo. This entry belongs to a study of Ad26.COV2.S vaccination and SARS-CoV-2 variants. The wider study: Participants got Ad26.COV2.S intramuscularly, once or twice 56 days apart.

This TCR was recovered from a person between 18 and 65 years old who received the Ad26.COV2.S COVID-19 vaccine or a placebo. The chain joins TRBV20-1 to TRBJ1-1; D remains unclear. Sequenced here: peripheral blood, sampled in a trial of Ad26.COV2.S vaccine versus placebo. Here the CDR3 reads CSAIFNTEAFF. Written as DNA, the CDR3 is TGCAGTGCTATCTTTAACACTGAAGCTTTCTTT.